This T cell receptor beta chain came from a study of blood T cell repertoires in COVID-19. Study in general: Specimens from acute and convalescent COVID-19 originated in the United States, Italy and Spain. The cDNA or gDNA used as material had been derived from T cells, B-cell-depleted T cells, or PBMCs.

Germline CDR1 reads SGHDT; CDR2 reads YYEEEE. CDR3 length: 17 residues. V lost 4 bases to trimming and J lost 7 bases, with 21 bases between them. Measured with immunoSEQ multiplex PCR; TCRdb has only the in-frame clones, and not every one. The sample contains around 370,000 clones, around 89% of which appear only once. This clone was seen once. Study members were between 18 and 89 years old and lived in 20 to 30 US regions. Donors were grouped by their self-reported clinical history. Sequencing was carried out using PBMCs or T cells enriched from blood (not recorded which). The chain carries TRBV5-6 and TRBJ1-6; tentative D call: TRBD1 (6 bases). The receptor's source is a woman younger than 30 who had recovered from COVID-19. CDR3 in DNA: TGTGCCAGCAGCCGGAGCCCGACAGGCGCGGAAAATTCACCCCTCCACTTT. Translated: CASSRSPTGAENSPLHF.